The sequence of this TCR beta chain was determined in a study of T cells in Graves' hyperthyroidism and ophthalmopathy. The CDR3 runs 13 residues. V was cut by 3 bases and J by 4 bases, with 9 bases left in between. Germline values: CDR1 SGHTA, CDR2 FQGTGA. Notes on the study in general: Progression to ophthalmopathy was predicted a median of roughly 6.6 months early.

RNA transcripts served as the template for amplifying TCR beta CDR3 regions. First-round RT-PCR of the TCR CDR3 relied on the HTBI primer set. TCRdb used MiXCR to reprocess the multiplex PCR reads, holding one entry per CDR3 protein. Of fewer than 850,000 distinct CDR3 sequences listed, 15% to 20% are singletons. This clonotype was counted at least ten times. Its specificity is not known. PBMCs were obtained from approximately 10 ml fresh peripheral blood. The sequenced material came from blood. The TCR originated in a man aged 50 or older with Graves' hyperthyroidism. This chain links TRBV7-3 with TRBJ1-1; D is uncertain. CDR3 in DNA: TGTGCCAGCAGCTTTACAGTTACCACTGAAGCTTTCTTT. This translates into CASSFTVTTEAFF.